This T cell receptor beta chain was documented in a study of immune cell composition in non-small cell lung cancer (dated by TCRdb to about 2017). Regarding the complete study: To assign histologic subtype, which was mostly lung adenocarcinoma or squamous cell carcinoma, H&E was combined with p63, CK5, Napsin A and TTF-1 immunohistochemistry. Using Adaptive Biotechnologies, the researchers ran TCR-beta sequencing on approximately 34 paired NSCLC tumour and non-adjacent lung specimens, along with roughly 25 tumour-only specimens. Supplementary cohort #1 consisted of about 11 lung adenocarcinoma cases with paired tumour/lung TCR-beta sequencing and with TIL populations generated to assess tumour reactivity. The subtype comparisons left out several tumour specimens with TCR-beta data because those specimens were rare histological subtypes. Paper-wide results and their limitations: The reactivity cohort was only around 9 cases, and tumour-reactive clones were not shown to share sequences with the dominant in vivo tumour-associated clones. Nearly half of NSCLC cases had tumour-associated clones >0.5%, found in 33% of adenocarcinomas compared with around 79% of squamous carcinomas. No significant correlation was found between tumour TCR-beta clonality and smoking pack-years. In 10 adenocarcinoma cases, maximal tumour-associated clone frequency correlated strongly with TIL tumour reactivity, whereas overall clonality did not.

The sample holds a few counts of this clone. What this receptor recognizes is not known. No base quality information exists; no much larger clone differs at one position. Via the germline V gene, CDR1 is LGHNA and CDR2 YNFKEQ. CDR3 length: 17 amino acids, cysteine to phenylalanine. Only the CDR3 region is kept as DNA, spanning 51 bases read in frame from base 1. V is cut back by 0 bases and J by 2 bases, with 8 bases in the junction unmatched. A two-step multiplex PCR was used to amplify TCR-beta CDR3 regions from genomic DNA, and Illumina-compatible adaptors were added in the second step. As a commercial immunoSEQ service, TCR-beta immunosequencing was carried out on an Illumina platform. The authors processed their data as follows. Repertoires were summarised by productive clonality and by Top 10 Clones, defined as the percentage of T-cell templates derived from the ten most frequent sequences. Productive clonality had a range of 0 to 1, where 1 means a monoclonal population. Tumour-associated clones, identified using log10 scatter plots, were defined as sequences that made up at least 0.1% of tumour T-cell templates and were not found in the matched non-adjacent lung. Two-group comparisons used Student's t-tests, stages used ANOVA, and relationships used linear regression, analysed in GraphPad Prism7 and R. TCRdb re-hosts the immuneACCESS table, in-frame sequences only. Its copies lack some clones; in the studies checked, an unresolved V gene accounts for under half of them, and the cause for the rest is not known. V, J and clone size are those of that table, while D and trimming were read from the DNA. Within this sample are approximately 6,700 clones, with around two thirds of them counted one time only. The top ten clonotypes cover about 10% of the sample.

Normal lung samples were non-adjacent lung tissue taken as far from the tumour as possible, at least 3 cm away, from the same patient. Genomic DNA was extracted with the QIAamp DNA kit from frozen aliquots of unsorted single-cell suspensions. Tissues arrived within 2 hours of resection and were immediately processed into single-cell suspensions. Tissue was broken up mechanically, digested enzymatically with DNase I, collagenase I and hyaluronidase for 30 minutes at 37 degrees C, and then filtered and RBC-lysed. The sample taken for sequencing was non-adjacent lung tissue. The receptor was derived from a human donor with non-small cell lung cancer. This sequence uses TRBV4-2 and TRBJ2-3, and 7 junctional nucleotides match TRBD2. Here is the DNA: TGTGCCAGCAGCCAAGATGGCGGGAGCGAACTCACAGATACGCAGTATTTT. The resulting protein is CASSQDGGSELTDTQYF.